The rows below give T cell receptor beta chains drawn from one sample of a study of technical replicates of blood from several donors. The table came from immunoSEQ multiplex PCR; TCRdb's copy has only in-frame clones and leaves some out. Here the sample spans approximately 50,000 clones, 95% to 96% being singletons. Sequencing was carried out using T cells isolated from PBMCs. These receptors all come from a human donor in good health. Each CDR3 is given with its conserved first and last residue. Fields, in order: J gene, clone size, D gene, V gene, CDR3 DNA, CDR3 protein. The D gene is left open where the match is weak. A clone size is listed for some rows: how often the clone was seen (once, few, many), or a class if it is expanded.

TRBJ1-5 . TRBD1 TRBV6-5 TGTGCCAGCACCAGGGGGGTAGGACAGCCCCAGCATTTT CASTRGVGQPQHF
TRBJ2-1 . . TRBV5-4 TGTGCCAGCAGCTTCTCTAGTATGTATGAGCAGTTCTTC CASSFSSMYEQFF
TRBJ1-3 . . TRBV6-5 TGTGCCAGCAAGATCGGGACACAAACTGGAAACACCATATATTTT CASKIGTQTGNTIYF
TRBJ2-7 . . TRBV27 TGTGCCAGCAGTTTACGGGTCGGAGGATACGAGCAGTACTTC CASSLRVGGYEQYF
TRBJ2-7 . TRBD2 TRBV9 TGTGCCAGCAGCGAGACTAGCGGGAGGGCCGAGCAGTACTTC CASSETSGRAEQYF
TRBJ1-4 . TRBD1 TRBV7-9 TGTGCCAGCAGCTTAGTTCACAGGGGCATAACTAATGAAAAACTGTTTTTT CASSLVHRGITNEKLFF
TRBJ1-3 . . TRBV7-9 TGTGCCAGCAGCCGCGTCCTTGGGACAATCGACGGAAACACCATATATTTT CASSRVLGTIDGNTIYF
TRBJ1-2 few TRBD1 TRBV2 TGTGCCAGCACCAATACAGGGGGCGGATATGGCTACACCTTC CASTNTGGGYGYTF
TRBJ1-2 . . TRBV19 TGTGCCAGTAGTATAGACGTGACAGGCGGCTACACCTTC CASSIDVTGGYTF
TRBJ2-5 . TRBD2 TRBV4-2 TGTGCCAGCAGCCTACTCCTAGCGGCCGAAGAGACCCAGTACTTC CASSLLLAAEETQYF
TRBJ2-3 . TRBD2 TRBV19 TGTGCCACAGGACTAGCGGTAGCAGATACGCAGTATTTT CATGLAVADTQYF
TRBJ2-1 . . TRBV13 TGTGCCAGCAGTCTCAGGGGCGCGAGCTCCTACAATGAGCAGTTCTTC CASSLRGASSYNEQFF
TRBJ2-7 . . TRBV4-3 TGCGCCAGCAGCCAAGCCCCCCACGGACTAACTACCTACGAGCAGTACTTC CASSQAPHGLTTYEQYF
TRBJ2-3 . TRBD2 TRBV4-1 TGCGCCAGCAGCCCATCCCCCCTACTAGCGGGAGGGGCAGATACGCAGTATTTT CASSPSPLLAGGADTQYF
TRBJ2-1 . TRBD2 TRBV19 TGTGCCAGTAGTCGACTAGCGGCGAACAATGAGCAGTTCTTC CASSRLAANNEQFF
TRBJ1-1 . . TRBV6-5 TGTGCCAGCAGTTACGACGGGGGTAACACTGAAGCTTTCTTT CASSYDGGNTEAFF
TRBJ2-7 once TRBD1 TRBV6-5 TGTGCCAGCAGTTACGGACAGGCGGTCTACGAGCAGTACTTC CASSYGQAVYEQYF
TRBJ1-5 . . TRBV4-2 TGTGCCAGCAGCCAAGATTACGGTTTTGGCAATCAGCCCCAGCATTTT CASSQDYGFGNQPQHF
TRBJ2-1 . TRBD1 TRBV9 TGTGCCAGCGGAGACAGGGCGGCCGATGAGCAGTTCTTC CASGDRAADEQFF
TRBJ2-1 . . TRBV28 TGTGCCAGCAGTTTATCAGTCCATGAGCAGTTCTTC CASSLSVHEQFF
TRBJ2-1 . TRBD2 TRBV7-9 TGTGCCAGCATCCCAGCGGGAGTCCACAATGAGCAGTTCTTC CASIPAGVHNEQFF
TRBJ2-7 . TRBD1 TRBV5-6 TGTGCCAGCAGCTACAGGGGCTACGAGCAGTACTTC CASSYRGYEQYF
TRBJ1-5 . TRBD1 TRBV6-1 TGTGCCAGCAGTGAAACCTGGGGACAGGGAGGGCAGCCCCAGCATTTT CASSETWGQGGQPQHF
TRBJ2-7 once TRBD2 TRBV7-9 TGTGCCAGCAGCTTAGCGAGGGCTAGCGGGAGCTACGAGCAGTACTTC CASSLARASGSYEQYF
TRBJ1-1 . TRBD1 TRBV19 TGTGCCAGCAGACAGGGGCTTAGGAGGAACACTGAAGCTTTCTTT CASRQGLRRNTEAFF
TRBJ2-1 . TRBD1 TRBV7-3 TGTGCCAGCAGCTTGAACAGGGGGGATTACAATGAGCAGTTCTTC CASSLNRGDYNEQFF
TRBJ1-5 . TRBD1 TRBV2 TGTGCCAGCAGTGAAGTAGAGGGACAGGGATTTAATATCTGGAGCAATCAGCCCCAGCATTTT CASSEVEGQGFNIWSNQPQHF
TRBJ1-4 . . TRBV5-1 TGCGCCAGCAGCTCCCCCGGCAGGGTAGATGAAAAACTGTTTTTT CASSSPGRVDEKLFF
TRBJ1-5 once . TRBV5-1 TGCGCCAGCAGCTTGGCCTCAGGGCTCAATCAGCCCCAGCATTTT CASSLASGLNQPQHF
TRBJ1-2 . TRBD1 TRBV19 TGTGCCAGTAGCGAACGGGACAGGGGGTTTGGAGGCTACACCTTC CASSERDRGFGGYTF
TRBJ2-7 . TRBD2 TRBV5-4 TGTGCCAGCAGCTCCGGGGCTAGCGGTTCCTACGAGCAGTACTTC CASSSGASGSYEQYF
TRBJ1-2 . TRBD1 TRBV5-1 TGCGCCAGCAGCCCAACCGGGACAGTATCCTATGGCTACACCTTC CASSPTGTVSYGYTF
TRBJ2-1 . . TRBV5-6 TGTGCCAGCAGCTTGTTTGAGACTTCCTACAATGAGCAGTTCTTC CASSLFETSYNEQFF
TRBJ2-1 . . TRBV25-1 TGTGCCAGCAGTGATCTCACTCTTAATGAGCAGTTCTTC CASSDLTLNEQFF
TRBJ2-7 . TRBD2 TRBV7-2 TGTGCCAGCAGCTCACAACCCTTAAGTGGGACTAGCTACGAGCAGTACTTC CASSSQPLSGTSYEQYF
TRBJ2-7 . . TRBV5-1 TGCGCCAGCAGCCCCGGTGGGCAGTTCGAGCAGTACTTC CASSPGGQFEQYF
TRBJ2-6 once . TRBV7-3 TGTGCCAGCAGCCCCGGACTTTCTGGGGCCAACGTCCTGACTTTC CASSPGLSGANVLTF
TRBJ2-1 . . TRBV18 TGTGCCAGCTCACCCCGACAGTACGACAATGAGCAGTTCTTC CASSPRQYDNEQFF
TRBJ1-3 . . TRBV6-5 TGTGCCAGCAGCCTAACTACTGGAAACACCATATATTTT CASSLTTGNTIYF
TRBJ1-5 . . TRBV21-1 TGTGCCACGTGGACAGGATATAGCAATCAGCCCCAGCATTTT CATWTGYSNQPQHF
TRBJ2-3 . . TRBV10-1 TGCGCCAGCAGCGGGGGGCGGGAGATTCAAGATACGCAGTATTTT CASSGGREIQDTQYF
TRBJ2-2 . . TRBV9 TGTGCCAGCAGAGAAGACAGGGCGGGGACCGGGGAGCTGTTTTTT CASREDRAGTGELFF
TRBJ2-7 . . TRBV5-5 TGTGCCAGCAGCGCGCGGGTGGCGGACTACGAGCAGTACTTC CASSARVADYEQYF
TRBJ1-5 . . TRBV5-4 TGTGCCAGCAGCGAGGGAGGAAATAGCAATCAGCCCCAGCATTTT CASSEGGNSNQPQHF
TRBJ2-2 . TRBD2 TRBV5-1 TGCGCCAGCAGCTTTAGCGGGAGGACCGGGGAGCTGTTTTTT CASSFSGRTGELFF
TRBJ1-1 . TRBD1 TRBV7-3 TGTGCCAGCAGCTTGACAGGGGTGAACACTGAAGCTTTCTTT CASSLTGVNTEAFF
TRBJ1-1 . . TRBV30 TGTGCCTACAGGGTGGGGAACACTGAAGCTTTCTTT CAYRVGNTEAFF
TRBJ1-2 . TRBD1 TRBV14 TGTGCCAGCAGCTTCCAAGGACAGGGGAACTATGGCTACACCTTC CASSFQGQGNYGYTF
TRBJ2-7 . TRBD1 TRBV30 TGTGCCTGGAGTGCGACAGGGAAGGGCGAGCAGTACTTC CAWSATGKGEQYF
TRBJ1-1 once TRBD1 TRBV12-5 TGTGCTAGTGGCCCAGGGGGCACTGAAGCTTTCTTT CASGPGGTEAFF
TRBJ2-1 . TRBD2 TRBV4-2 TGTGCCAGCAGCCAAAGGGCCGGGACTAGCGGATCCACCCGCGGGAATGAGCAGTTCTTC CASSQRAGTSGSTRGNEQFF
TRBJ2-1 few . TRBV11-3 TGTGCCAGCAGCTTCCTGTACAATGAGCAGTTCTTC CASSFLYNEQFF
TRBJ1-4 . . TRBV28 TGTGCCAGCAGTTCCCTCCTAGAAGTAGCTAATGAAAAACTGTTTTTT CASSSLLEVANEKLFF
TRBJ1-1 once TRBD1 TRBV9 TGTGCCAGCAGCGTAGGAAGCAGGGGGAGAACTGAAGCTTTCTTT CASSVGSRGRTEAFF
TRBJ2-1 . . TRBV7-9 TGTGCCAGCAGCTTAGGGGCGGGTGAGCAGTTCTTC CASSLGAGEQFF
TRBJ2-2 . . TRBV7-9 TGTGCCAGCAGCTTTCAGGGAAACGGGGAGCTGTTTTTT CASSFQGNGELFF
TRBJ2-5 . TRBD2 TRBV7-2 TGTGCCAGCAGCTTAGAGGTCGTCGCGGGAGGGCCCCGGGAGACCCAGTACTTC CASSLEVVAGGPRETQYF
TRBJ2-3 . TRBD2 TRBV10-2 TGCGCCAGCGGGACCTTAGCGGGGAGCACAGATACGCAGTATTTT CASGTLAGSTDTQYF
TRBJ2-3 once TRBD2 TRBV9 TGTGCCAGCAGCATACCTCCAGAGCCGGGACTAGTCGACACAGATACGCAGTATTTT CASSIPPEPGLVDTDTQYF